This is a list of T cell receptor beta chains from one sample in a study of blood T cell repertoires in COVID-19. TCRdb's table, derived via immunoSEQ multiplex PCR, lists solely in-frame clones and lacks some. The profile covers roughly 88,000 clones, with approximately 81% appearing a single time and around a sixth taken by the ten largest. The sequencing sample was made of peripheral blood. The receptors originated from a woman older than 75 with acute or convalescent COVID-19. The CDR3 runs from the conserved cysteine through the conserved F or W. Fields, in order: clone size, J gene, V gene, D gene, CDR3 protein, CDR3 DNA. D genes are given only for firm matches. Size is omitted from some rows. Given values are once, few, many or a class for expanded clones.

>-|TRBJ2-1|TRBV7-2|TRBD2
CASSPTPGGHNNEQFF
TGTGCCAGCAGCCCTACCCCGGGGGGGCACAACAATGAGCAGTTCTTC
>few|TRBJ1-2|TRBV19|-
CASSMSLAGEGYTF
TGTGCCAGTAGTATGTCGTTGGCAGGGGAAGGCTACACCTTC
>-|TRBJ2-5|TRBV9|-
CASSVSPPGLQETQYF
TGTGCCAGCAGCGTATCACCCCCGGGACTTCAAGAGACCCAGTACTTC
>few|TRBJ2-1|TRBV30|-
CAWSVTGRAYNEQFF
TGTGCCTGGAGTGTAACCGGGAGAGCCTACAATGAGCAGTTCTTC
>-|TRBJ1-6|TRBV13|-
CASSFTATGSSYNSPLHF
TGTGCCAGCAGCTTCACCGCGACAGGCAGCTCCTATAATTCACCCCTCCACTTT
>once|TRBJ1-2|TRBV6-5|TRBD1
CATTTGTGNYGYTF
TGTGCCACCACTACTGGGACAGGGAATTATGGCTACACCTTC
>-|TRBJ1-2|TRBV5-1|-
CASSSGASNYGYTF
TGCGCCAGCAGCTCAGGGGCCTCAAACTATGGCTACACCTTC
>-|TRBJ2-3|TRBV5-4|-
CASSLAMDSGGDTQYF
TGTGCCAGCAGCTTGGCCATGGACTCCGGGGGAGATACGCAGTATTTT
>-|TRBJ1-6|TRBV14|-
CASSQVRGSNSPLHF
TGTGCCAGCAGCCAAGTGAGAGGGTCTAATTCACCCCTCCACTTT
>-|TRBJ1-4|TRBV18|TRBD1
CASSPGGTGDEKLFF
TGTGCCAGCTCCCCCGGAGGGACAGGAGATGAAAAACTGTTTTTT